The 18 T cell receptor beta chains below all came from one sample that was sequenced in a study of shared clonotypes between healthy human individuals. Some clones are missing from TCRdb's copy, which holds only in-frame ones; the method was immunoSEQ multiplex PCR. The sample has some 2.3 million clones; over 90% are singletons. Sequencing was performed on naive CD4+ T cells from PBMCs. Specified subset: CD45RA+ positively selected. These TCRs come from a man in his late teens or twenties in good health. Some clones in this sample may be carry-over from other donors' samples.

The sample holds one count of this clone. This chain uses TRBV10-3 with TRBJ1-2, with D perhaps TRBD1 (6 bases). The germline V gene has CDR1 ENHRY and CDR2 SYGVKD. Deletions cut 6 bases from V and 0 bases from J, with 11 bases between. CDR3 length: 14 residues. The CDR3 DNA reads TGTGCCATCAGAACAGGGTCAACTAACTATGGCTACACCTTC. Translated, it gives CAIRTGSTNYGYTF.

The chain joins TRBV5-4 to TRBJ2-1; TRBD2 matches 8 bases. The CDR3 totals 16 residues. J was trimmed by 7 bases and V by 4 bases; bases with no gene match: 13. Germline V lookup: CDR1 SGHNT, CDR2 YYREEE (reference sequence). The CDR3 protein is CASSMISGAVQNEQFF. The CDR3, as DNA: TGTGCCAGCAGCATGATTAGCGGGGCGGTTCAAAATGAGCAGTTCTTC.

The V gene is TRBV28, the J gene TRBJ2-7; 7 bases are a match to TRBD1. Germline loops: CDR1 MDHEN, CDR2 SYDVKM. V dropped 1 base and J dropped 5; count of bases not matched to a gene: 5. CDR3 length equals 14 residues. The CDR3 is CASSLYRGTDEQYF. Written as DNA, the CDR3 is TGTGCCAGCAGTTTATACAGGGGAACAGACGAGCAGTACTTC.

This rearrangement joins TRBV6-6 to TRBJ2-7; 8 bases line up with TRBD2. The CDR3 consists of 14 residues. The germline V gene has CDR1 MNHNY and CDR2 SVGAGI (reference sequence). Trimming took 4 bases from V and 3 from J; bases not matched to a gene: 5. CDR3 loop: CASSSTSAIYEQYF. The DNA for the CDR3 is TGTGCCAGCAGTTCGACTAGCGCGATCTACGAGCAGTACTTC.

The chain uses TRBV27 and TRBJ1-2, with TRBD1 as a possible D gene (6 bases). Deletions cut 6 bases from V and 10 bases from J, with 15 bases between. The CDR3 spans 12 residues. Germline CDR1 is MNHEY and CDR2 is SMNVEV (reference sequence). The CDR3 here is CASSLGGEVYTF. In DNA form, the CDR3 reads TGTGCCAGCAGCCTAGGGGGGGAGGTCTACACCTTC.

V is TRBV28 and J is TRBJ2-7, with 7 bases lining up with TRBD2. V shed 7 bases, J shed 3 bases, and the junction held 12 bases outside the gene matches. From germline, CDR1 is MDHEN and CDR2 SYDVKM. The CDR3 runs to 15 residues. The CDR3 nucleotides are TGTGCCAGCACCCAACGAGGACTAGAGAACTACGAGCAGTACTTC. As protein: CASTQRGLENYEQYF.

The chain combines TRBV9 with TRBJ2-1; 8 bases agree with TRBD1. Germline lookup yields CDR1 SGDLS and CDR2 YYNGEE. Germline trimming cut 3 bases from V and 4 bases from J; bases unmatched to any gene: 6. The CDR3 is 15 residues long. CDR3 bases: TGTGCCAGCAGCGCCGGGACAGGCCATTACAATGAGCAGTTCTTC. Amino acid sequence: CASSAGTGHYNEQFF.

Concerning this clone: The same CDR3 is also encoded by other DNA sequences in this sample. This chain connects TRBV30 to TRBJ2-2; D unclear. Germline values: CDR1 GTSNPN, CDR2 SVGIG (reference sequence). The CDR3 is made up of 11 amino acids. Trimming took 2 bases from V and 5 from J, leaving 3 bases between them. CDR3 protein: CAWSFTGELFF. CDR3 nucleotide sequence: TGTGCCTGGAGTTTTACCGGGGAGCTGTTTTTT.

The rearrangement links TRBV28 to TRBJ1-3; maybe TRBD1 (6 bases). Trimming stripped 6 bases from V and 4 bases from J, with 16 bases between. CDR1 MDHEN and CDR2 SYDVKM come from the germline V gene. The CDR3 runs to 15 residues. The CDR3 sequence: CASSTPPGAGNTIYF. The CDR3 nucleotides are TGTGCCAGCAGCACCCCCCCAGGGGCAGGAAACACCATATATTTT.

V and J are TRBV6-5 and TRBJ2-2; no definite D call. Per the germline V gene, CDR1 is MNHEY and CDR2 is SVGAGI. V was trimmed by 5 bases and J by 4 bases, leaving 11 bases between them. This CDR3 contains 14 residues. In DNA form, the CDR3 reads TGTGCCAGCAGTCCCGAACGCGGCACCGGGGAGCTGTTTTTT. Translation: CASSPERGTGELFF.

The rearrangement links TRBV9 to TRBJ1-2; D is possibly TRBD1 (6 bases). Germline CDR1 reads SGDLS; CDR2 reads YYNGEE. The germline V and J ends were trimmed by 7 bases and 5 bases, with 18 bases remaining between them. The CDR3 consists of 14 residues. The CDR3 nucleotides are TGTGCCAGCGAATCTCTGGGGGGCCGGTATGGCTACACCTTC. It translates to CASESLGGRYGYTF.

J is TRBJ2-5 and V is TRBV7-2; D not resolved. The CDR3 spans 16 residues. V was pared by 1 base and J by 1 base, with 13 bases between. Germline V CDR1 and CDR2: SGHTA, FQGNSA. The CDR3: CASSLVGPRSQETQYF. As DNA, the CDR3 is TGTGCCAGCAGCTTAGTTGGTCCCAGGTCCCAAGAGACCCAGTACTTC.

The gene calls are TRBV7-9 and TRBJ1-2, with TRBD1 identical over 7 bases. The CDR3 is 13 residues long. CDR1 and CDR2 (germline): SEHNR, FQNEAQ (reference sequence). V shed 6 bases and J 7 bases; nucleotides not matched to a gene: 8. The CDR3 here is CASSSDRETGYTF. CDR3 nucleotides: TGTGCCAGCAGTTCCGACAGGGAAACTGGCTACACCTTC.

CDR3 nucleotide sequence: TGTGCCAGCAGCCCCTGGACTAGCGGGTCTCAAGAGACCCAGTACTTC. Amino acids: CASSPWTSGSQETQYF. The chain uses TRBV7-7 and TRBJ2-5; 11 bases fit TRBD2. Germline trimming cut 5 bases from V and 2 bases from J; bases unmatched to any gene: 7. The length of the CDR3 is 16 residues. Germline V gene lookup returns CDR1 SSHAT and CDR2 FNYEAQ (reference sequence).

This clone was seen only once. V usage is TRBV4-1 and J usage is TRBJ1-5, with a weak D call TRBD1 (5 bases). There are 16 residues in the CDR3. Per the germline V gene, CDR1 is MGHRA and CDR2 is YSYEKL. The V end was cut by 5 bases, the J end by 1 base, with 15 bases between. CDR3 nucleotide sequence: TGCGCCAGCAGCTACATGATACAGGAGAGCAATCAGCCCCAGCATTTT. Amino acid sequence: CASSYMIQESNQPQHF.

The V call is TRBV28, the J call TRBJ2-2, with 9 bases lining up with TRBD2. The length of the CDR3 is 18 residues. V was pared by 1 base and J by 0 bases, with 6 bases of the junction left unmatched. CDR1 is MDHEN, CDR2 SYDVKM, per germline. Here the CDR3 DNA reads TGTGCCAGCAGTTTATCCGGGACTAGCAACCCGAACACCGGGGAGCTGTTTTTT. Residues: CASSLSGTSNPNTGELFF.

The V call is TRBV29-1, the J call TRBJ2-1; maybe TRBD2 (6 bases). Germline values: CDR1 SQVTM, CDR2 ANQGSEA. V lost 5 bases to trimming and J lost 0 bases, with 14 bases between them. CDR3 size: 15 residues. The CDR3 loop reads CSVLGPGSSYNEQFF. The CDR3 nucleotides read TGCAGCGTTTTGGGGCCCGGGAGCTCCTACAATGAGCAGTTCTTC.

A single count supports this clone. V usage is TRBV6-6 and J usage is TRBJ1-2, with 8 nucleotides matching TRBD1. The CDR3 is made up of 14 amino acids. Germline CDR1 is MNHNY and CDR2 is SVGAGI (reference sequence). V dropped 6 bases and J dropped 5; count of bases not matched to a gene: 8. The CDR3 sequence: CASRATGAGYGYTF. The DNA for the CDR3 is TGTGCCAGCAGAGCGACAGGGGCGGGGTATGGCTACACCTTC.